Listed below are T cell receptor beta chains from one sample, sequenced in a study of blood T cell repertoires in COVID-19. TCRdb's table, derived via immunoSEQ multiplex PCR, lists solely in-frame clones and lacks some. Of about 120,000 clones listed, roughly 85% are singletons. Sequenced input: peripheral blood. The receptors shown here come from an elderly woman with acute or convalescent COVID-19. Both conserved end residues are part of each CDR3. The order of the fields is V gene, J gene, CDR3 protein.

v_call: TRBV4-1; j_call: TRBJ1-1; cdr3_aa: CASSQIFTVNTEAFF
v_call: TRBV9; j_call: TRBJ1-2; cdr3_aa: CASSGGVGAPYGYTF
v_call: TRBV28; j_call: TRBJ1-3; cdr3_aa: CATGDRYSGNTIYF
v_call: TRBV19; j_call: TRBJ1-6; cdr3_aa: CATSRVLRSPGYNSPLHF
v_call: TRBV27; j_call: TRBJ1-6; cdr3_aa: CASSLTTTGGNSPLHF
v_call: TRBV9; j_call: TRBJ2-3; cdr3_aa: CASTGTGARTDTQYF
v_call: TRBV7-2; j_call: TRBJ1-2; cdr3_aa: CASSLAGTPGLGYTF
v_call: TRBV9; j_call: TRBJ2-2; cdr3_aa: CASSSQRGGFGELFF
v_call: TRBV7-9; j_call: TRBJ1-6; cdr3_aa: CASSIPGQNSPLHF
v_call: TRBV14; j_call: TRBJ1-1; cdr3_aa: CASRSSSNTEAFF
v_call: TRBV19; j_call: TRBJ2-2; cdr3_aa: CASSYRDTGELFF
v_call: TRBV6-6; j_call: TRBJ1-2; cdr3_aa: CASTLDSIRGYTF
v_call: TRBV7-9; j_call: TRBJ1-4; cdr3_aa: CASSLTWQGTATNEKLFF
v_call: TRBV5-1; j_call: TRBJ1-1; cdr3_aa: CASSAPTGVNTEAFF
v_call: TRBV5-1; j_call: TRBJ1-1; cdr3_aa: CASSLRGTGDTEAFF
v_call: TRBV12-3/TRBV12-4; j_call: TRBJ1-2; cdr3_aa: CASSLPGLYGYTF
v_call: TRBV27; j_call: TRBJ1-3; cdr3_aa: CASSLSGGSGNTIYF
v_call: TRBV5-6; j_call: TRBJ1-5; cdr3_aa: CASSLTTGSSQPQHF
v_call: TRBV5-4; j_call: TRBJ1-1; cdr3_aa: CASRRGGQADTEAFF
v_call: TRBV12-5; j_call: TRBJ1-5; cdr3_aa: CASGLETGGRNQPQHF
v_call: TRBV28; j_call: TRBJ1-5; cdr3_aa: CAIRTGRQPQHF
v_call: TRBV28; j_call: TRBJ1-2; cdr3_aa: CASRSGSDYGYTF
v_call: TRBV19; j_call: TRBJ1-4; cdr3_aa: CASSSGTDNEKLFF
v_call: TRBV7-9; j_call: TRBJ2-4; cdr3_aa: CASSPSGSRIQYF
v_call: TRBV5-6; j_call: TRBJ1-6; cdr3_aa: CASSLTGGYNSPLHF
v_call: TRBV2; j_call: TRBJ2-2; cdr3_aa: CASSGDRSNTGELFF
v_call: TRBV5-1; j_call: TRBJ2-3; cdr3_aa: CASSLGSVTYTQYF
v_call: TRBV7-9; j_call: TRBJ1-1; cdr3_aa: CASSREGGHTEAFF
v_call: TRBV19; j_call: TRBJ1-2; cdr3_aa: CASSSSGNYGYTF
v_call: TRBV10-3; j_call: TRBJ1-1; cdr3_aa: CAIKPGEAEAFF
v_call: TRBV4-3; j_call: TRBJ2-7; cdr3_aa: CASSQDSRGPPIQEQYF
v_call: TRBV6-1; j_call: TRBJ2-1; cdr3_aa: CASSEVGRISGGFYNEQFF
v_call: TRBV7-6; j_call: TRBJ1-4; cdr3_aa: CASSFSGRANEKLFF
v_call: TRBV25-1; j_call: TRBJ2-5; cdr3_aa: CASSRVPAGMAQETQYF
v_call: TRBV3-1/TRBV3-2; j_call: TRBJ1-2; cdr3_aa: CASSLFGQNYGYTF
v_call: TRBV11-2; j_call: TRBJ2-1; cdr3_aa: CASSRRQSYNEQFF
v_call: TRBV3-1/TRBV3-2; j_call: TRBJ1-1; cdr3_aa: CASSQSDRSPAGAFF
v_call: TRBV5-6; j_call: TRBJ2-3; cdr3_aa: CASSLGDRVFADTQYF
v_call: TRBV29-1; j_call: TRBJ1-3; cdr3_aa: CSVGSVSGNTIYF
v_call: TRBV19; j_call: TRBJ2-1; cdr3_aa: CASSPSSGGFYNEQFF
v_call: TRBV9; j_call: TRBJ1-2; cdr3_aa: CASSVGQGTYGYTF
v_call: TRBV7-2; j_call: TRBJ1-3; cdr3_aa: CASSRELPTSGNTIYF
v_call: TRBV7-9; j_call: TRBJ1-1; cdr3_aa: CASSLYGRGNTEAFF
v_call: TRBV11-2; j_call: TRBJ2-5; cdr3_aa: CASSFTGDGEETQYF
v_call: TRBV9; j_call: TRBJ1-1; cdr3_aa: CASGTGQDTEAFF
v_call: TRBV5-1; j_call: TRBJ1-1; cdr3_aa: CASSLPSLNTEAFF
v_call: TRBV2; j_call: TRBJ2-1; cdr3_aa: CASGDRDLQFF
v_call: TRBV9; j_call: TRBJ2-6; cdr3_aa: CASSVRAAGANVLTF
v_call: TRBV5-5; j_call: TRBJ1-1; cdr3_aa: CASSLASGAEAFF
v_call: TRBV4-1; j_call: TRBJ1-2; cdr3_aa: CASSQDRGVSYGYTF
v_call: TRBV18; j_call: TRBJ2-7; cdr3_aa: CASSPRGGGGDYF
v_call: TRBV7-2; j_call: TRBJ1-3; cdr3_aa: CASSLESGYGNTIYF
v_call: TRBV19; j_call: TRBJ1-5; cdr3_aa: CASSIKGGNSNQPQHF
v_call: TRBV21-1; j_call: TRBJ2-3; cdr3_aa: CASSQGPGGCTDTQYF
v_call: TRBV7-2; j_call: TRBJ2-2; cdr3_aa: CASRLTGIGELFF